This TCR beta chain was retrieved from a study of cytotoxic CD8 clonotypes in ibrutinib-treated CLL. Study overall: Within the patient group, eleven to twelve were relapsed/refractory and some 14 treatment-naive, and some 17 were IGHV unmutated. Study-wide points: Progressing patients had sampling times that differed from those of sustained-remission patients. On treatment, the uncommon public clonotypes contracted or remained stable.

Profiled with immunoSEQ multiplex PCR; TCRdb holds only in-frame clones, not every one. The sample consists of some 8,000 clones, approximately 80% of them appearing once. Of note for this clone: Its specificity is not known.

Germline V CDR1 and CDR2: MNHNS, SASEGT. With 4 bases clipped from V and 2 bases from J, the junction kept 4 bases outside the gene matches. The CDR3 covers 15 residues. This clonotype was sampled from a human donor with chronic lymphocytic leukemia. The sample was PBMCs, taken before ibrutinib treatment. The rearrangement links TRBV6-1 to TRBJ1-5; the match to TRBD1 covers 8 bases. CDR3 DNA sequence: TGTGCCAGCAGTGCCTGGACAGGGCGCAATCAGCCCCAGCATTTT. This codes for CASSAWTGRNQPQHF.